The following is a TCR beta chain sequence with its context. The sample is drawn from a study of blood T cell repertoires in COVID-19. The overall study: PBMCs, B-cell-depleted T cells, or T cells provided the cDNA or gDNA that made up the material.

Measured with immunoSEQ multiplex PCR; TCRdb has only the in-frame clones, and not every one. The table has roughly 280,000 clones, around nine tenths seen once. Seattle's enrolled individuals joined amid active infection and were then monitored longitudinally. The CDR3 consists of 14 residues. V lost 0 bases and J 5 bases, leaving 10 bases between the germline ends. The germline V gene encodes CDR1 SEHNR and CDR2 FQNEAQ (reference sequence). This chain connects TRBV7-9 to TRBJ1-1; D gene uncertain. Sequenced input: peripheral blood. The origin of this receptor is a woman aged 55-69 years with COVID-19, enrolled during active disease. CDR3 in DNA: TGTGCCAGCAGCTTAGCGGACGGGATAACTGAAGCTTTCTTT. It encodes CASSLADGITEAFF.